The 32 T cell receptor beta chains reported below all come from one sample, sequenced in a study of OX40 agonist ivuxolimab in advanced cancers. The repertoire was sequenced with immunoSEQ multiplex PCR; TCRdb's copy has only in-frame clones and lacks some. Of about 77,000 clones listed, over 75% are singletons. Here the sequenced sample was CD4+ or CD8+ T cells sorted from blood, taken in a trial of the OX40 agonist ivuxolimab. These receptors were taken from an adult with an advanced solid tumor such as melanoma, head and neck, liver or kidney cancer.

The chain is built from TRBV6-1 and TRBJ2-5; D perhaps matches TRBD2 (6 bases). The CDR3 totals 13 residues. Per the germline V gene, CDR1 is MNHNS and CDR2 is SASEGT. Trimming took 3 bases from V and 5 from J, leaving 10 bases between them. CDR3 sequence (DNA): TGTGCCAGCAGTGAGGAGGGACCGGAGACCCAGTACTTC. Its translation: CASSEEGPETQYF.

The chain is built from TRBV5-6 and TRBJ1-2; D is possibly TRBD1 (5 bases). In germline, CDR1 is SGHDT, CDR2 YYEEEE. V lost 2 bases to trimming and J lost 4 bases, with 9 bases between them. This CDR3 comprises 13 residues. The CDR3 DNA reads as TGTGCCAGCAGCTTAAGGGGTGGCTATGGCTACACCTTC. As protein: CASSLRGGYGYTF.

J is TRBJ2-7 and V is TRBV4-2, with D perhaps matching TRBD1 (6 bases). CDR3 length equals 17 residues. In germline, CDR1 is LGHNA, CDR2 YNFKEQ. The V end lost 5 bases, the J end lost 5 bases, and 25 bases lay between the germline ends. CDR3 coding DNA: TGTGCCAGCAGCGTCCGGGACACTTCCGCAGGGTCCAACGAGCAGTACTTC. This gives the protein CASSVRDTSAGSNEQYF.

This clone was detected ten times or more. The rearrangement joins TRBV6-5 to TRBJ2-7, with a possible D match to TRBD1 (7 bases). CDR1 is MNHEY and CDR2 is SVGAGI in the germline V gene. The CDR3 spans 14 residues. The V end lost 6 bases, the J end lost 3 bases, and 15 bases lay between the germline ends. CDR3 in DNA: TGTGCCAGCAGACGGGGGCAGGGGGGCTACGAGCAGTACTTC. This sequence encodes CASRRGQGGYEQYF.

This chain uses TRBV6-6 with TRBJ2-5, with 8 bases matching TRBD1. Germline V gene data show CDR1 as MNHNY and CDR2 as SVGAGI (reference sequence). The CDR3 extends over 13 amino acids. With V trimmed by 6 bases and J by 5 bases, 5 bases remained unmatched. The chain's CDR3 is CASSPTGDETQYF. For the CDR3, the DNA is TGTGCCAGCAGCCCGACAGGGGATGAGACCCAGTACTTC.

This clone was detected only once. The chain combines TRBV4-1 with TRBJ2-3; D uncertain. Trimming took off 5 bases at V and 8 bases at J, with 17 bases between the two ends. Germline V gene data show CDR1 as MGHRA and CDR2 as YSYEKL. CDR3 size: 14 residues. In DNA form, the CDR3 reads TGCGCCAGCAGCGCTACAGAGGCGCTGGTTACGCAGTATTTT. Amino acids: CASSATEALVTQYF.

The chain joins TRBV2 to TRBJ1-5, with 12 bases identical to TRBD1. CDR1 is SNHLY, CDR2 FYNNEI, per germline. V lost 4 bases to trimming and J lost 6 bases; unmatched junction nucleotides: 4. CDR3 length equals 15 residues. The CDR3, as DNA: TGTGCCAGCAGTGGGGGACAGGGGGCTAGTCAGCCCCAGCATTTT. Translated: CASSGGQGASQPQHF.

The V call is TRBV5-1, the J call TRBJ2-1; D is possibly TRBD1 (5 bases). Trimming left V 4 bases short and J 7 bases short, with 18 bases between. The germline V gene has CDR1 SGHRS and CDR2 YFSETQ. The CDR3 loop spans 15 amino acids. CDR3 loop: CASSPGHGLGNEQFF. CDR3 nucleotides: TGCGCCAGCAGCCCTGGACACGGTTTAGGTAATGAGCAGTTCTTC.

The rearrangement links TRBV6-1 to TRBJ1-6, with unresolved D. The V end was cut by 3 bases, the J end by 5 bases, with 11 bases between. Per germline, CDR1 MNHNS and CDR2 SASEGT. The CDR3 loop spans 15 amino acids. In nucleotides, the CDR3 is TGTGCCAGCAGTGAGGGAAACGCGCATAATTCACCCCTCCACTTT. Residues: CASSEGNAHNSPLHF.

V is TRBV7-6 and J is TRBJ1-2; a possible D gene is TRBD1 (5 bases). The V gene lost 1 base and the J gene lost 7 bases, with 13 bases spanning the gap. Germline CDR1 reads SGHVS; CDR2 reads FNYEAQ. The length of the CDR3 is 14 residues. In DNA, the CDR3 is TGTGCCAGCAGCTTAGGAGGCAGGGACGGTGGCTACACCTTC. Translating it yields CASSLGGRDGGYTF.

This sequence joins TRBV6-5 and TRBJ1-6, with TRBD1 matching 9 bases. Germline trimming cut 4 bases from V and 5 bases from J; bases unmatched to any gene: 3. The CDR3 contains 15 residues. Germline V CDR1 and CDR2: MNHEY, SVGAGI. The CDR3 DNA follows: TGTGCCAGCAGTTCCCGGGACAGGGATAATTCACCCCTCCACTTT. As protein: CASSSRDRDNSPLHF.

This chain connects TRBV18 to TRBJ2-5; D tentatively reads TRBD1 or TRBD2 (6 bases each). The CDR3 sequence is 16 residues long. The V gene lost 3 bases and the J gene lost 0 bases, with 14 bases spanning the gap. The germline gives CDR1 KGHSH, CDR2 LQKENI. The CDR3 nucleotides are TGTGCCAGCTCACCCCTAGGGGGGAGTTACCAAGAGACCCAGTACTTC. It specifies CASSPLGGSYQETQYF. Combining the CDR3 with reference TRBV18 and TRBJ2-5 gives the whole variable domain NAGVMQNPRHLVRRRGQEARLRCSPMKGHSHVYWYRQLPEEGLKFMVYLQKENIIDESGMPKERFSAEFPKEGPSILRIQQVVRGDSAAYFCASSPLGGSYQETQYFGPGTRLLVL.

The chain employs TRBV5-4 and TRBJ1-4; 7 bases agree with TRBD1. The trim removed 5 bases at V and 0 bases at J, leaving 10 bases unmatched. There are 17 residues in the CDR3. Germline loops: CDR1 SGHNT, CDR2 YYREEE (reference sequence). The CDR3 loop reads CASRKGQQSATNEKLFF. DNA of the CDR3: TGTGCCAGCAGAAAGGGACAGCAATCCGCAACTAATGAAAAACTGTTTTTT.

The chain is built from TRBV27 and TRBJ2-3; TRBD2 matches at 9 bases. J gave up 4 bases and V 5 bases, and 1 base lay outside the gene matches. The length of the CDR3 is 13 residues. Germline CDR1 MNHEY, CDR2 SMNVEV (reference sequence). CDR3 in DNA: TGTGCCAGCAGTCGCGGGGGGGCAGATACGCAGTATTTT. As protein: CASSRGGADTQYF.

V gene TRBV7-6 combines with J gene TRBJ1-3, with 7 bases identical to TRBD1. The V segment lost 1 base and the J segment 0 bases; nucleotides outside the gene matches: 3. The CDR3 contains 16 residues. Per germline, CDR1 SGHVS and CDR2 FNYEAQ. CDR3 sequence (DNA): TGTGCCAGCAGCTTAGGACAGGGCAACTCTGGAAACACCATATATTTT. Amino acid sequence: CASSLGQGNSGNTIYF.

This sequence joins TRBV19 and TRBJ2-1; the match to TRBD2 covers 13 bases. The J segment lost 2 bases and the V segment lost 6 bases, leaving 7 bases of the junction unmatched. This CDR3 is 17 amino acids long. Germline CDR1 is LNHDA and CDR2 is SQIVND (reference sequence). CDR3 nucleotides: TGTGCCAGTAGCAGAACTAGCGGGGGGGACACCTACAATGAGCAGTTCTTC. It is translated as CASSRTSGGDTYNEQFF.

This clone showed up just once. The chain carries TRBV7-9 and TRBJ1-2; no definite D call. CDR3 size: 12 residues. The V end lost 0 bases, the J end lost 13 bases, and 12 bases lay between the germline ends. Germline V gene sequence: CDR1 SEHNR, CDR2 FQNEAQ (reference sequence). In nucleotides, the CDR3 is TGTGCCAGCAGCTTAGCGTCGGCGGCGACCACCTTC. Protein product: CASSLASAATTF.

V and J are TRBV2 and TRBJ1-4, with a possible D match to TRBD1 (5 bases). The ends were cut back, 4 bases at V and 3 bases at J, with 12 bases in the middle. Germline V gives CDR1 SNHLY, CDR2 FYNNEI. The CDR3 extends over 15 amino acids. The CDR3 loop reads CASSGQNQPNEKLFF. CDR3 sequence (DNA): TGTGCCAGCAGTGGACAGAACCAGCCTAATGAAAAACTGTTTTTT.

The chain recombines TRBV7-2 with TRBJ2-5; D remains unclear. CDR1 and CDR2 (germline): SGHTA, FQGNSA. The germline V and J ends were trimmed by 5 bases and 5 bases, with 15 bases remaining between them. The CDR3 runs to 14 residues. CDR3 in amino acids: CASSLQQYGETQYF. The CDR3 nucleotides read TGTGCCAGCAGCCTACAGCAGTACGGTGAGACCCAGTACTTC.

The rearrangement uses TRBV4-1 and TRBJ2-5; 10 bases match TRBD2. Germline trimming cut 0 bases from V and 2 bases from J; bases unmatched to any gene: 9. CDR1 is MGHRA and CDR2 is YSYEKL in the germline V gene. This CDR3 contains 18 residues. The CDR3 coding sequence is TGCGCCAGCAGCCAAGAAGTAGTAGCGGGGGGAAGTCAAGAGACCCAGTACTTC. Its protein product is CASSQEVVAGGSQETQYF.

V gene TRBV27 combines with J gene TRBJ2-7; 9 bases are shared with TRBD1. J was trimmed by 6 bases and V by 4 bases; bases with no gene match: 7. The germline gives CDR1 MNHEY, CDR2 SMNVEV (reference sequence). The CDR3 sequence is 14 residues long. The CDR3 DNA reads as TGTGCCAGCAGTTATTGGGAACAGGGGGCCGAGCAGTACTTC. Its protein is CASSYWEQGAEQYF.

The rearrangement uses TRBV4-1 and TRBJ1-2; the D is unclear. Germline V gives CDR1 MGHRA, CDR2 YSYEKL. The V gene lost 0 bases and the J gene lost 8 bases, with 10 bases spanning the gap. CDR3 size: 13 residues. CDR3 nucleotide sequence: TGCGCCAGCAGCCAAGAGACGGCTGGCGGCTACACCTTC. It specifies CASSQETAGGYTF.

This clone was counted only a few times. The chain joins TRBV27 to TRBJ1-2; TRBD1 aligns across 8 bases. The trim removed 1 base at V and 7 bases at J, leaving 8 bases unmatched. The germline V gene encodes CDR1 MNHEY and CDR2 SMNVEV (reference sequence). The CDR3 spans 15 residues. CDR3 in amino acids: CASSLFPGGGIGYTF. DNA for the CDR3: TGTGCCAGCAGTTTATTCCCAGGGGGCGGCATTGGCTACACCTTC.

V usage is TRBV5-1 and J usage is TRBJ1-6; 10 positions agree with TRBD1. Germline V gene lookup returns CDR1 SGHRS and CDR2 YFSETQ. This CDR3 region has 16 residues. Unmatched junction bases numbered 7, after V lost 3 bases and J lost 7 bases. The CDR3 DNA is TGCGCCAGCAGCTCCGACAGGGGGCGGGTGAATTCACCCCTCCACTTT. Translation: CASSSDRGRVNSPLHF.

The rearrangement joins TRBV30 to TRBJ2-1; D not certain. Looked up from germline, CDR1 is GTSNPN and CDR2 is SVGIG (reference sequence). This CDR3 region has 11 residues. V lost 2 bases, J lost 4 bases, and 3 bases lay in between. CDR3 DNA sequence: TGTGCCTGGAGTCAATACAATGAGCAGTTCTTC. Amino acids: CAWSQYNEQFF. The complete variable domain, with remaining parts taken from reference TRBV30 and TRBJ2-1, reads SQTIHQWPATLVQPVGSPLSLECTVEGTSNPNLYWYRQAAGRGLQLLFYSVGIGQISSEVPQNLSASRPQDRQFILSSKKLLLSDSGFYLCAWSQYNEQFFGPGTRLTVL.

This chain joins TRBV5-4 and TRBJ2-5; D may be TRBD1 (6 bases). The CDR3 has 13 amino acids. The germline V gene encodes CDR1 SGHNT and CDR2 YYREEE (reference sequence). The V end was cut by 1 base, the J end by 6 bases, with 10 bases between. CDR3 residues: CASSLSGQQTQYF. Written as DNA, the CDR3 is TGTGCCAGCAGCTTGTCTGGACAGCAGACCCAGTACTTC. Looking up the rest from reference TRBV5-4 and TRBJ2-5 gives the full variable domain: ETGVTQSPTHLIKTRGQQVTLRCSSQSGHNTVSWYQQALGQGPQFIFQYYREEENGRGNFPPRFSGLQFPNYSSELNVNALELDDSALYLCASSLSGQQTQYFGPGTRLLVL.

The V gene is TRBV7-2, the J gene TRBJ1-5; 8 bases align to TRBD1. V lost 3 bases and J lost 7; bases outside the gene matches: 11. This CDR3 spans 16 amino acids. Germline V gene sequence: CDR1 SGHTA, CDR2 FQGNSA. CDR3 DNA sequence: TGTGCCAGCAGCTTCGGACAGGGCGGGGAGACCCAGCCCCAGCATTTT. This gives the protein CASSFGQGGETQPQHF.

The chain joins TRBV12-5 to TRBJ2-1; 7 bases map to TRBD1. This CDR3 contains 15 residues. V shed 6 bases and J 6 bases; nucleotides not matched to a gene: 11. Germline CDR1 reads LGHNT; CDR2 reads FRNRAP. The CDR3 loop reads CASGTTGLPRNEQFF. The CDR3 nucleotides read TGTGCTAGTGGGACGACAGGGCTCCCTCGCAATGAGCAGTTCTTC.

V gene TRBV5-1 combines with J gene TRBJ1-2; TRBD1 agrees at 7 bases. Trimming removed 4 bases from V and 4 bases from J; junction bases left unmatched: 4. Germline V lookup: CDR1 SGHRS, CDR2 YFSETQ. The CDR3 loop spans 13 amino acids. In nucleotides, the CDR3 is TGCGCCAGCAGCCCGACAGGGATCTATGGCTACACCTTC. As protein: CASSPTGIYGYTF.

The chain joins TRBV6-6 to TRBJ1-1; perhaps TRBD1 as D (5 bases). The CDR3 consists of 13 residues. Germline lookup yields CDR1 MNHNY and CDR2 SVGAGI (reference sequence). V was trimmed by 6 bases and J by 1 base, leaving 9 bases between them. This CDR3 reads CASRRQQNTEAFF. The CDR3 DNA sequence: TGTGCCAGCAGGAGACAGCAGAACACTGAAGCTTTCTTT.

This chain links TRBV7-9 with TRBJ1-2; D not certain. The V gene lost 6 bases and the J gene lost 6 bases, with 23 bases spanning the gap. The CDR3 runs to 16 residues. In germline, CDR1 is SEHNR, CDR2 FQNEAQ (reference sequence). In nucleotides, the CDR3 is TGTGCCAGCAGAAATGGGAGTTATTGGGTGGAGGATGGCTACACCTTC. This encodes CASRNGSYWVEDGYTF.

The V gene is TRBV5-6, the J gene TRBJ1-1; D unclear. Per germline, CDR1 SGHDT and CDR2 YYEEEE. The CDR3 covers 14 residues. Trimming took 0 bases from V and 7 from J, leaving 13 bases between them. The CDR3: CASSLAGSGVEAFF. The CDR3 coding sequence is TGTGCCAGCAGCTTGGCCGGGAGTGGGGTTGAAGCTTTCTTT.